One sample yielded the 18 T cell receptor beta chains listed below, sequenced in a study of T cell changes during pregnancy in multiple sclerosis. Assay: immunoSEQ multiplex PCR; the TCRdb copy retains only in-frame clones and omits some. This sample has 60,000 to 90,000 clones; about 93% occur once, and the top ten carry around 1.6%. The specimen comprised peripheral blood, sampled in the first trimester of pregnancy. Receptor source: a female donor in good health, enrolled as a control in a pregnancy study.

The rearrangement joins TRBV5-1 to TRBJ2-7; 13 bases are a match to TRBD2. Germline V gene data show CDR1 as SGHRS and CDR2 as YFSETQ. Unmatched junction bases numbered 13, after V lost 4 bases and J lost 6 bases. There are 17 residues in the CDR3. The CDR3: CASSTGTSGANHGEQYF. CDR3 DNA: TGCGCCAGCAGCACTGGGACTAGCGGGGCGAATCACGGCGAGCAGTACTTC.

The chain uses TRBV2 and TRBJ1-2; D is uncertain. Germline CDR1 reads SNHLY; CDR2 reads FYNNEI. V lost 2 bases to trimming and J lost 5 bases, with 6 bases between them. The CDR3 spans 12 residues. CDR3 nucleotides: TGTGCCAGCAGTGAACGCAGATATGGCTACACCTTC. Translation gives CASSERRYGYTF.

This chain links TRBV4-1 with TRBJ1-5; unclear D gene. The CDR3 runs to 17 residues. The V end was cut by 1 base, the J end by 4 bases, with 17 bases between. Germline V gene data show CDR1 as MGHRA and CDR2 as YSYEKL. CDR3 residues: CASSQGFTQTFNQPQHF. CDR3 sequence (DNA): TGCGCCAGCAGCCAAGGTTTTACCCAGACTTTTAATCAGCCCCAGCATTTT.

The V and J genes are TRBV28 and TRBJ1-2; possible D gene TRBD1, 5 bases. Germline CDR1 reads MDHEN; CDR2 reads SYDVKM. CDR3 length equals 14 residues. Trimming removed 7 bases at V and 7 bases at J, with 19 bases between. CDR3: CASTTRGGAPGYTF. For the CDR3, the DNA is TGTGCCAGCACTACCCGAGGAGGGGCCCCTGGCTACACCTTC.

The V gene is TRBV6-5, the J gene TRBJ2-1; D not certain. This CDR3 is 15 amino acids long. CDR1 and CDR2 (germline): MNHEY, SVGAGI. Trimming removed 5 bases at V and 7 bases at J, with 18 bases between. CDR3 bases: TGTGCCAGCAGTCCCGGCGCGGTAGGATTGAATGAGCAGTTCTTC. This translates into CASSPGAVGLNEQFF.

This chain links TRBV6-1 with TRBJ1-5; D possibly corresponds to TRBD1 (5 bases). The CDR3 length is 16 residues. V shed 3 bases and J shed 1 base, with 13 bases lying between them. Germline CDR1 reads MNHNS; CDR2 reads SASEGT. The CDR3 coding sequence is TGTGCCAGCAGTGATTTGGGGGGAAAGAGCAATCAGCCCCAGCATTTT. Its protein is CASSDLGGKSNQPQHF.

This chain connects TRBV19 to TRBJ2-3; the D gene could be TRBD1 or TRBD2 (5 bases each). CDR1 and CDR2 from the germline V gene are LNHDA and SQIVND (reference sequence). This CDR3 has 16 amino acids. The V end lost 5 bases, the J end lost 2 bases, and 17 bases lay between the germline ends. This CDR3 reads CASSLGVGANTDTQYF. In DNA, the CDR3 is TGTGCCAGTAGTCTAGGGGTGGGAGCGAACACAGATACGCAGTATTTT.

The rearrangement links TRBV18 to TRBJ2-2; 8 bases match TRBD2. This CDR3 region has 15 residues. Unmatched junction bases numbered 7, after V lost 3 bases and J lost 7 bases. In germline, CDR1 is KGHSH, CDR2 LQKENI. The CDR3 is CASSPPGGLGGELFF. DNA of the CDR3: TGTGCCAGCTCACCCCCGGGAGGGCTCGGCGGGGAGCTGTTTTTT.

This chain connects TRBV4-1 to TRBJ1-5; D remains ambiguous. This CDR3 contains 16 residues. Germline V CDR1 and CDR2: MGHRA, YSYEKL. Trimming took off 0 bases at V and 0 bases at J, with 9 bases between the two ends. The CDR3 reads CASSQESGYSNQPQHF. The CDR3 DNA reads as TGCGCCAGCAGCCAAGAGTCCGGGTATAGCAATCAGCCCCAGCATTTT.

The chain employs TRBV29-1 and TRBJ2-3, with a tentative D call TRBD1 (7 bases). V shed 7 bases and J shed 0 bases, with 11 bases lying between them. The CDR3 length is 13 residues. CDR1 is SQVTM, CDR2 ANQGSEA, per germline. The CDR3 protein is CSAQGGSTDTQYF. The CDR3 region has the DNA TGCAGCGCCCAGGGGGGTAGCACAGATACGCAGTATTTT.

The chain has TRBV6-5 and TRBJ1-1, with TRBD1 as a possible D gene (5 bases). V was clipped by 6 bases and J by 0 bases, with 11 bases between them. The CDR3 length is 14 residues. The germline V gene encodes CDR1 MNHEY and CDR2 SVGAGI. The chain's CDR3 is CASRPDTLNTEAFF. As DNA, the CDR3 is TGTGCCAGCAGACCGGACACCTTGAACACTGAAGCTTTCTTT.

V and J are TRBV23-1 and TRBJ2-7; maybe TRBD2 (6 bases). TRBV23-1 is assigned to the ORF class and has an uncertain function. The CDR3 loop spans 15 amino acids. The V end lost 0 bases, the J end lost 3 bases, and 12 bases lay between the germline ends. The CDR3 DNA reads TGCGCCAGCAGTCAATCGAGGCTAGCGAGCTACGAGCAGTACTTC. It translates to CASSQSRLASYEQYF.

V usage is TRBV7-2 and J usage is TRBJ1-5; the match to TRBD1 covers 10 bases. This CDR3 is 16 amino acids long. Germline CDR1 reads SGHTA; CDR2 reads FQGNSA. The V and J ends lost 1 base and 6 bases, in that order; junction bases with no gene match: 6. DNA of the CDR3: TGTGCCAGCAGCTTAGTGGGGACAGGGGTCCCTCAGCCCCAGCATTTT. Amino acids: CASSLVGTGVPQPQHF.

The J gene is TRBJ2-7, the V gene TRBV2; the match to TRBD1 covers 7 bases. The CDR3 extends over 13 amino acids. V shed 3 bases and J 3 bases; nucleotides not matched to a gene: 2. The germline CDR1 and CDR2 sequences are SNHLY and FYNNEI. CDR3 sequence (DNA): TGTGCCAGCAGTGAGCGACAGGGCTACGAGCAGTACTTC. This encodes CASSERQGYEQYF.

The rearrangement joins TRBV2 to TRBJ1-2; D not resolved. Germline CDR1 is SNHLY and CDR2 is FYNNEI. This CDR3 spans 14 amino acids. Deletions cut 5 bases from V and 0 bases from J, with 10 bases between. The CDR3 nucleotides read TGTGCCAGCAGTCTGCCGATAGCTAACTATGGCTACACCTTC. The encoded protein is CASSLPIANYGYTF.

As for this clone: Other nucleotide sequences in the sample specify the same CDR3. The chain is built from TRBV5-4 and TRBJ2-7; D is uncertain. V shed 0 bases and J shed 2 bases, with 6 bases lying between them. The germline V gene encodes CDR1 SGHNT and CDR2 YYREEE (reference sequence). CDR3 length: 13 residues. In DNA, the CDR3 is TGTGCCAGCAGCTTGGACAGCACCTACGAGCAGTACTTC. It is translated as CASSLDSTYEQYF.

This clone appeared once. The CDR3 spells CATSSSGTGGFGANVLTF. DNA for the CDR3: TGTGCCACCAGCAGCTCCGGGACAGGGGGCTTTGGGGCCAACGTCCTGACTTTC. This rearrangement joins TRBV15 to TRBJ2-6, with 12 bases that match TRBD1. Germline V lookup: CDR1 LNHNV, CDR2 YYDKDF (reference sequence). The CDR3 contains 18 residues. V lost 3 bases to trimming and J lost 3 bases; unmatched junction nucleotides: 6. Using reference TRBV15 and TRBJ2-6 for the parts outside the CDR3, the full variable domain is DAMVIQNPRYQVTQFGKPVTLSCSQTLNHNVMYWYQQKSSQAPKLLFHYYDKDFNNEADTPDNFQSRRPNTSFCFLDIRSPGLGDTAMYLCATSSSGTGGFGANVLTFGAGSRLTVL.

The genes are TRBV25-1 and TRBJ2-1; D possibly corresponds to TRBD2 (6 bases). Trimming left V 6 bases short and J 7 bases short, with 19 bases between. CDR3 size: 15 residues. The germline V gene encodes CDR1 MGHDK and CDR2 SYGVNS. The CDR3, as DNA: TGTGCCAGCAGCGTAGCGGAAGCGTATAGTAATGAGCAGTTCTTC. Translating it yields CASSVAEAYSNEQFF.